Below are 30 T cell receptor beta chains sequenced from a single sample in a study of sequential checkpoint blockade in melanoma. As for treatment: randomized to nivolumab then ipilimumab (arm A) or the reverse (arm B). TCRdb's table, derived via immunoSEQ multiplex PCR, lists solely in-frame clones and lacks some. Of roughly 7,000 clones in the sample, over 25% were seen once. Sequences were derived from tumor tissue (inferred from file names), sampled from a patient given nivolumab and ipilimumab in sequence. Every receptor here comes from a human donor with melanoma.

This clone showed up just once. This chain joins TRBV5-1 and TRBJ2-1; 12 nucleotides agree with TRBD2. The CDR3 runs 15 residues. The V and J ends lost 4 bases and 6 bases, in that order; junction bases with no gene match: 5. Germline V gives CDR1 SGHRS, CDR2 YFSETQ. In nucleotides, the CDR3 is TGCGCCAGCAGCCGTGGACTAGCGGGAATCAATGAGCAGTTCTTC. This translates into CASSRGLAGINEQFF.

The chain is built from TRBV6-8 and TRBJ1-2; D is unresolved. Between the trimmed V and J ends, which lost 8 bases and 4 bases, there was a span of 29 bases. In germline, CDR1 is MNHGY, CDR2 SAAAGT. The CDR3 is made up of 18 amino acids. CDR3 sequence reads: CASSSFLSTRSSLYGYTF. CDR3 DNA sequence: TGTGCCAGCTCCTCCTTTTTGTCTACAAGGAGCAGTCTCTATGGCTACACCTTC.

This clone was detected ten times or more. CDR3 nucleotide sequence: TGTGCCAGCAGTTCCCCCCGACCCAGGGTTTCGCGTCAGCCCCAGCATTTT. Protein sequence: CASSSPRPRVSRQPQHF. The rearrangement uses TRBV6-8 and TRBJ1-5, with D maybe TRBD1 (5 bases). CDR3 size: 17 residues. V was shortened by 4 bases and J by 6 bases, with 22 bases between the two germline ends. Germline CDR1 and CDR2: MNHGY and SAAAGT.

This clone showed up just a few times. This chain uses TRBV6-8 with TRBJ2-3, with 10 nucleotides matching TRBD2. CDR1 is MNHGY and CDR2 is SAAAGT in the germline V gene. The CDR3 length is 13 residues. V shed 5 bases, J shed 8 bases, and the junction held 4 bases outside the gene matches. The DNA of the CDR3 is TGTGCCAGCAGTGCTAGCGGGAGTTTTACGCAGTATTTT. Translation: CASSASGSFTQYF.

The CDR3 DNA reads as TGTGCCAGTAGCCGGACCCACGACGTCTCTGGGGCCAACGTCCTGACTTTC. It translates to CASSRTHDVSGANVLTF. This chain uses TRBV19 with TRBJ2-6; D uncertain. Germline V gives CDR1 LNHDA, CDR2 SQIVND (reference sequence). This CDR3 has 17 amino acids. V was trimmed by 6 bases and J by 0 bases, leaving 15 bases between them.

V gene TRBV4-1 combines with J gene TRBJ2-2, with 10 bases fitting TRBD2. The V and J ends lost 3 bases and 4 bases, in that order; junction bases with no gene match: 5. This CDR3 has 16 amino acids. Germline V CDR1 and CDR2: MGHRA, YSYEKL. The CDR3: CASSQRAGGLTGELFF. The CDR3, as DNA: TGCGCCAGCAGCCAGAGAGCGGGAGGGCTCACCGGGGAGCTGTTTTTT.

V is TRBV5-1 and J is TRBJ2-2, with D maybe TRBD2 (6 bases). V was clipped by 4 bases and J by 3 bases, with 16 bases between them. CDR1 and CDR2 from the germline V gene are SGHRS and YFSETQ. This CDR3 is 16 amino acids long. Written as DNA, the CDR3 is TGCGCCAGCAGCCCCCCAGCGGGCGGTGACACCGGGGAGCTGTTTTTT. Translated: CASSPPAGGDTGELFF.

The gene calls are TRBV19 and TRBJ1-4, with 9 positions matching TRBD1. J gave up 7 bases and V 3 bases, and 6 bases lay outside the gene matches. In germline, CDR1 is LNHDA, CDR2 SQIVND (reference sequence). This CDR3 region has 15 residues. The CDR3 coding sequence is TGTGCCAGTAGTATCCCCGGGACAGGGAGTGAAAAACTGTTTTTT. Translation gives CASSIPGTGSEKLFF.

In this sample, this clone turned up a few times. The V call is TRBV7-6, the J call TRBJ2-7; 9 bases match TRBD1. V shed 5 bases and J 2 bases; nucleotides not matched to a gene: 10. This CDR3 has 16 residues. Germline V gives CDR1 SGHVS, CDR2 FNYEAQ. The CDR3 nucleotides read TGTGCCAGCAGCCCGGGGGTGGGACAGGGTCCCTACGAGCAGTACTTC. This gives the protein CASSPGVGQGPYEQYF.

The chain joins TRBV25-1 to TRBJ2-1; D possibly uses TRBD1 or TRBD2 (5 bases each). Germline values: CDR1 MGHDK, CDR2 SYGVNS. The V and J ends lost 6 bases and 1 base respectively, with 16 bases between them. This CDR3 contains 16 residues. As DNA, the CDR3 is TGTGCCAGCAGCCCCACCGAGGGGCTATCCTACAATGAGCAGTTCTTC. It specifies CASSPTEGLSYNEQFF.

This sequence joins TRBV6-8 and TRBJ1-5, with a tentative D call TRBD1 (5 bases). The germline V and J ends were trimmed by 6 bases and 4 bases, with 16 bases remaining between them. The CDR3 is made up of 15 amino acids. Germline CDR1 MNHGY, CDR2 SAAAGT. The CDR3 spells CASRVSGRRNQPQHF. The DNA of the CDR3 is TGTGCCAGCAGGGTCTCGGGACGTAGAAATCAGCCCCAGCATTTT.

The J gene is TRBJ1-2, the V gene TRBV19; 9 bases align to TRBD1. The CDR3 spans 15 residues. The trim removed 7 bases at V and 5 bases at J, leaving 11 bases unmatched. Germline lookup yields CDR1 LNHDA and CDR2 SQIVND (reference sequence). CDR3 sequence reads: CASTFSGQGSYGYTF. The DNA for the CDR3 is TGTGCCAGTACGTTTTCAGGACAGGGGAGTTATGGCTACACCTTC.

V and J are TRBV6-8 and TRBJ2-1; the match to TRBD2 covers 14 bases. The CDR3 totals 14 residues. V shed 6 bases and J 7 bases; nucleotides not matched to a gene: 2. The germline V gene encodes CDR1 MNHGY and CDR2 SAAAGT. CDR3 nucleotides: TGTGCCAGCAGACGGACTAGCGGGAGGAATGAGCAGTTCTTC. Its protein product is CASRRTSGRNEQFF.

This clone was picked up a small number of times. The rearrangement uses TRBV30 and TRBJ2-2, with D unresolved. The V and J ends lost 4 bases and 5 bases respectively, with 14 bases between them. CDR3 length equals 14 residues. In germline, CDR1 is GTSNPN, CDR2 SVGIG (reference sequence). The CDR3 sequence is CAWKRAGTTGELFF. DNA for the CDR3: TGTGCCTGGAAACGGGCAGGAACGACCGGGGAGCTGTTTTTT.

Note on this clone: An end of the junction does not agree with germline; a read error may underlie this. This chain connects TRBV6-8 to TRBJ2-3; 8 bases are shared with TRBD1. The CDR3 contains 14 residues. CDR1 is MNHGY, CDR2 SAAAGT, per germline. The CDR3 DNA sequence: TGTGCCATCAGTAGGGGACAGGCGGAAGATACGCAGTATTTT. Translating gives CAISRGQAEDTQYF.

This clone was seen a few times. The gene calls are TRBV30 and TRBJ2-2, with 11 positions matching TRBD2. The V segment lost 1 base and the J segment 6 bases; nucleotides outside the gene matches: 4. The CDR3 is 15 residues long. Germline lookup yields CDR1 GTSNPN and CDR2 SVGIG (reference sequence). As DNA, the CDR3 is TGTGCCTGGAGTGGACTAGCGGGACTGCCCGGGGAGCTGTTTTTT. Encoded protein: CAWSGLAGLPGELFF.

This clone is medium-sized. The rearrangement uses TRBV11-3 and TRBJ2-1; a possible D gene is TRBD2 (5 bases). The CDR3 has 15 residues. V lost 5 bases, J lost 3 bases, and 14 bases lay in between. Germline loops: CDR1 SGHNT, CDR2 YENEEA. DNA of the CDR3: TGTGCCAGCAGCCCCCCCGGTAGCGACTACAATGAGCAGTTCTTC. Translation gives CASSPPGSDYNEQFF.

The CDR3 sequence: CASSGSGAPGYGYTF. In DNA form, the CDR3 reads TGTGCCAGCAGTGGATCAGGGGCCCCAGGCTATGGCTACACCTTC. The V gene is TRBV25-1, the J gene TRBJ1-2, with D maybe TRBD1 (6 bases). This CDR3 comprises 15 residues. Germline V gene sequence: CDR1 MGHDK, CDR2 SYGVNS. Trimming removed 4 bases at V and 4 bases at J, with 16 bases between.

This clone has only a few counts. The chain is built from TRBV29-1 and TRBJ1-4; no reliable D call. V shed 7 bases and J shed 5 bases, with 14 bases lying between them. Germline V gene lookup returns CDR1 SQVTM and CDR2 ANQGSEA. The CDR3 totals 13 residues. The CDR3, as DNA: TGCAGCGCACGTCGGGCAGACAATGAAAAACTGTTTTTT. Protein: CSARRADNEKLFF.

A few counts support this clone. This chain uses TRBV23-1 with TRBJ1-1, with D hard to call. TRBV23-1 belongs to the ORF category, with a function that is uncertain. V was pared by 7 bases and J by 3 bases, with 21 bases between. The CDR3 contains 16 residues. As DNA, the CDR3 is TGCGCCAGCACCCCGATTTTAGCGGGATCAGACACTGAAGCTTTCTTT. Translation gives CASTPILAGSDTEAFF.

CDR3 region: CASSPPGLAGGINEQFF. CDR3 nucleotide sequence: TGTGCCAGCTCACCACCGGGACTAGCGGGAGGGATTAATGAGCAGTTCTTC. The chain links TRBV18 to TRBJ2-1; 16 nucleotides align to TRBD2. V shed 0 bases, J shed 7 bases, and the junction held 3 bases outside the gene matches. The CDR3 spans 17 residues. The germline CDR1 and CDR2 sequences are KGHSH and LQKENI.

This clone has just a few counts. The V and J genes are TRBV13 and TRBJ2-3; D unresolved. The CDR3 consists of 13 residues. The V end was cut by 0 bases, the J end by 2 bases, with 3 bases between. CDR1 is PRHDT and CDR2 is FYEKMQ in the germline V gene (reference sequence). For the CDR3, the DNA is TGTGCCAGCAGCTTAGGACTCACAGATACGCAGTATTTT. This translates into CASSLGLTDTQYF.

This clone showed up many times. This chain joins TRBV11-3 and TRBJ2-7, with D perhaps matching TRBD2 (5 bases). The CDR3 is 16 amino acids. The germline V and J ends were trimmed by 7 bases and 1 base, with 20 bases remaining between them. Germline values: CDR1 SGHNT, CDR2 YENEEA. In nucleotides, the CDR3 is TGTGCCAGCACCCCCTCGGGCGGAGGTGCTTCCTACGAGCAGTACTTC. Translated: CASTPSGGGASYEQYF.

This chain joins TRBV9 and TRBJ1-4, with D hard to call. Germline V gene data show CDR1 as SGDLS and CDR2 as YYNGEE. Trimming took off 7 bases at V and 3 bases at J, with 13 bases between the two ends. The CDR3 totals 14 residues. CDR3 sequence (DNA): TGTGCCAGCGGTCTATGGGTACCTAATGAAAAACTGTTTTTT. Translated: CASGLWVPNEKLFF.

The V gene is TRBV7-6, the J gene TRBJ2-7; no reliable D call. The CDR3 loop spans 16 amino acids. Germline V gene data show CDR1 as SGHVS and CDR2 as FNYEAQ. V dropped 5 bases and J dropped 1 base, with 18 bases sitting between them. The CDR3: CASSTTQAPVSYEQYF. The CDR3 DNA sequence: TGTGCCAGCAGCACCACGCAGGCGCCCGTATCCTACGAGCAGTACTTC.

This clone showed up many times. This chain links TRBV11-3 with TRBJ2-3; TRBD2 might be the D (6 bases). This CDR3 is built from 16 residues. CDR1 SGHNT and CDR2 YENEEA come from the germline V gene. V shed 4 bases and J shed 0 bases, with 14 bases lying between them. The CDR3 loop is CASSSRDWPSTDTQYF. Here the CDR3 DNA reads TGTGCCAGCAGCTCCCGGGACTGGCCTAGCACAGATACGCAGTATTTT.

This clone has more than one count but fewer than ten. The V call is TRBV6-8, the J call TRBJ1-1, with TRBD1 matching 8 bases. V lost 0 bases and J lost 6; bases outside the gene matches: 0. This CDR3 comprises 13 residues. Looked up from germline, CDR1 is MNHGY and CDR2 is SAAAGT. This CDR3 reads CASSYSGQAEAFF. In DNA, the CDR3 is TGTGCCAGCAGTTACTCGGGACAGGCTGAAGCTTTCTTT.

This clone has more than one count but fewer than ten. The chain employs TRBV11-3 and TRBJ2-1, with TRBD1 matching over 8 bases. The CDR3 sequence is 15 residues long. Trimming took 3 bases from V and 5 from J; bases not matched to a gene: 6. Looked up from germline, CDR1 is SGHNT and CDR2 is YENEEA. CDR3 sequence reads: CASSFWDRYNNEQFF. DNA for the CDR3: TGTGCCAGCAGCTTTTGGGACAGGTACAACAATGAGCAGTTCTTC.

This clone was seen only once. The CDR3: CSVEENSLAQFF. CDR3 bases: TGCAGCGTTGAAGAAAATAGCCTCGCGCAGTTCTTC. This sequence joins TRBV29-1 and TRBJ2-1; D is ambiguous. The CDR3 is 12 amino acids. The germline gives CDR1 SQVTM, CDR2 ANQGSEA. Between the trimmed V and J ends, which lost 0 bases and 12 bases, there was a span of 12 bases.

In its sample, this clone was seen a few times. This sequence joins TRBV7-1 and TRBJ2-1; maybe TRBD2 (6 bases). TRBV7-1 is assigned to the ORF class and has an uncertain function. The CDR3 runs to 13 residues. V lost 5 bases and J 9 bases, leaving 14 bases between the germline ends. The CDR3 coding sequence is TGTGCCAGCAGCGCCCAGGAGGGCCTTGAGCAGTTCTTC. Its translation is CASSAQEGLEQFF.